What follows is one T cell receptor beta chain and its context. CDR1 and CDR2 from the germline V gene are LNHDA and SQIVND (reference sequence). The CDR3 is made up of 15 amino acids. V was clipped by 5 bases and J by 4 bases, with 14 bases between them. This sample is drawn from a study of blood T cell repertoires in COVID-19. Clones were sequenced by immunoSEQ multiplex PCR, and TCRdb holds only the in-frame ones, with some missing. The data contain some 130,000 clones, approximately 78% of them singletons. Cohort placement rested on clinical history that participants reported themselves. Input material: PBMCs or T cells enriched from blood (not recorded which). The clonotype originates from a woman in her fifties or sixties who had recovered from COVID-19. The chain links TRBV19 to TRBJ2-2; D remains unclear. The chain's CDR3 is CASSSTGLFTGELFF. CDR3 DNA sequence: TGTGCCAGTAGTTCCACCGGGTTGTTCACCGGGGAGCTGTTTTTT.